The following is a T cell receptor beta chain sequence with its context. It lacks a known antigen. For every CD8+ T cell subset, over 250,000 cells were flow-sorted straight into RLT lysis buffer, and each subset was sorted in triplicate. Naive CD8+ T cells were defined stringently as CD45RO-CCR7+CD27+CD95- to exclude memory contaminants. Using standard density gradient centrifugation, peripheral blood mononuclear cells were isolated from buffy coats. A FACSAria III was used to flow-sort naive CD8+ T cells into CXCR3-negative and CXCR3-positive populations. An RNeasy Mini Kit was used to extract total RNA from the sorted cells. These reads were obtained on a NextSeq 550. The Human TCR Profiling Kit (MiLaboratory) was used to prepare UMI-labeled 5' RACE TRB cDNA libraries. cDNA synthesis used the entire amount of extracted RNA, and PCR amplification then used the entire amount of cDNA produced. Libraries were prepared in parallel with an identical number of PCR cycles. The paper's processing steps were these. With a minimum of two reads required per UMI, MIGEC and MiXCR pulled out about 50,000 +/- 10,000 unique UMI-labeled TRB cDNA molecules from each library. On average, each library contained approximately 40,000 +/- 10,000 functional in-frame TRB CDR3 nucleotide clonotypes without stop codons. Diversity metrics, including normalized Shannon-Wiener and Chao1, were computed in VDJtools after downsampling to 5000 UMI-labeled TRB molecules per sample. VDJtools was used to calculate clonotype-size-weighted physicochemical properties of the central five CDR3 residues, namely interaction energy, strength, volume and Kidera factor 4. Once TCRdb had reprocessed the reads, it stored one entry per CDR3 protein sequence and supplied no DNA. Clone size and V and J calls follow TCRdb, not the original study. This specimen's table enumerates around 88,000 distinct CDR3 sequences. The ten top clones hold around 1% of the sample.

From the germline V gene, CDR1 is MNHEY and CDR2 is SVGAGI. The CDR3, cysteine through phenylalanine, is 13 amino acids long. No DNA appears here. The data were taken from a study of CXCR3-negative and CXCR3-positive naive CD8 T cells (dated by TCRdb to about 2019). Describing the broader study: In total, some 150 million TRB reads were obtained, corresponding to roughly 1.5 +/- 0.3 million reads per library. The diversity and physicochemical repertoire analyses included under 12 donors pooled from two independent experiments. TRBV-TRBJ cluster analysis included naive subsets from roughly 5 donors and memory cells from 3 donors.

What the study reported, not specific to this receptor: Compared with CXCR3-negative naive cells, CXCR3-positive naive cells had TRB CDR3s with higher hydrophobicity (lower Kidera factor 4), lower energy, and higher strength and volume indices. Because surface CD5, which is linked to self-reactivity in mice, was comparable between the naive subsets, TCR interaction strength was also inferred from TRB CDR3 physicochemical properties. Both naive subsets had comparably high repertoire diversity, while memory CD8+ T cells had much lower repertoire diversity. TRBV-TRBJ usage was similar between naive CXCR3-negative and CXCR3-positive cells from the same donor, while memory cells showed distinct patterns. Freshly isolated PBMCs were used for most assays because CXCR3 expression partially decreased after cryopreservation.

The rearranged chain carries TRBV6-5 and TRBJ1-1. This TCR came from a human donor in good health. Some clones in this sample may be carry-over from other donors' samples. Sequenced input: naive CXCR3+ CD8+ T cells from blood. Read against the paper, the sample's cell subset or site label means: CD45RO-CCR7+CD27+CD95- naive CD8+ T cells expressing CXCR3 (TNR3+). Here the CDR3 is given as CASSYLRNTEAFF.